The rows below give T cell receptor beta chains drawn from one sample of a study of beta chain features in type 1 diabetes. Some clones are missing from TCRdb's copy, which holds only in-frame ones; the method was immunoSEQ multiplex PCR. The sample has hundreds of thousands of clones; 11% to 15% are singletons. Sequencing was performed on naive CD4+ T cells from blood. The origin of the receptors is a man younger than 35 with type 1 diabetes. Both conserved end residues are part of each CDR3. D genes are given only for firm matches. For some rows the clone size is stated as once, few or many, or as a class when expanded; others skip it.

>TRBJ2-7|few|TRBV7-2|-
CASSSYYEQYF
TGTGCCAGCAGCTCCTACTACGAGCAGTACTTC
>TRBJ2-1|-|TRBV5-1|-
CASSLGGPISRGNEQFF
TGCGCCAGCAGCTTGGGGGGACCCATTTCGAGGGGCAATGAGCAGTTCTTC
>TRBJ2-1|-|TRBV25-1|-
CASTEYNEQFF
TGTGCCAGCACCGAGTACAATGAGCAGTTCTTC
>TRBJ1-1|-|TRBV30|-
CAWSPPDRGTEAFF
TGTGCCTGGAGTCCCCCAGACCGTGGCACTGAAGCTTTCTTT
>TRBJ1-1|-|TRBV6-4|-
CASSQQGGYTEAFF
TGTGCCAGCAGTCAACAGGGCGGCTACACTGAAGCTTTCTTT
>TRBJ1-1|few|TRBV30|-
CAWGTSLGREAFF
TGTGCCTGGGGGACGAGCTTAGGACGGGAAGCTTTCTTT
>TRBJ1-2|few|TRBV2|TRBD1
CASSVAGQGLSGYTF
TGTGCCAGCAGTGTAGCCGGACAGGGTTTAAGTGGCTACACCTTC
>TRBJ2-7|-|TRBV6-5|TRBD1
CASSYSIWTGAFEQYF
TGTGCCAGCAGTTACTCGATTTGGACAGGGGCGTTCGAGCAGTACTTC
>TRBJ1-5|few|TRBV4-1|TRBD1
CASSHPSARAGGDYSNQPQHF
TGCGCCAGCAGCCACCCCTCTGCTAGGGCAGGGGGCGATTATAGCAATCAGCCCCAGCATTTT
>TRBJ2-1|-|TRBV6-5|TRBD2
CASSFRTSGYNEQFF
TGTGCCAGCAGTTTCCGGACTAGCGGTTACAATGAGCAGTTCTTC
>TRBJ1-4|few|TRBV5-4|-
CASSQDATNEKLFF
TGTGCCAGCAGTCAAGATGCAACTAATGAAAAACTGTTTTTT
>TRBJ2-2|few|TRBV19|-
CASGVYGELFF
TGTGCCAGTGGTGTGTACGGGGAGCTGTTTTTT
>TRBJ2-5|-|TRBV6-6|TRBD1
CASSPHDRGHQETQYF
TGTGCCAGCAGTCCTCACGACAGGGGGCACCAAGAGACCCAGTACTTC
>TRBJ1-2|few|TRBV18|-
CASSPASGWSGGYTF
TGTGCCAGCTCACCAGCTTCGGGCTGGAGCGGTGGCTACACCTTC
>TRBJ1-4|few|TRBV30|-
CAWSRGEKLFF
TGTGCCTGGTCCCGGGGGGAAAAACTGTTTTTT
>TRBJ2-2|few|TRBV9|TRBD1
CASSVGPGQGQNTGELFF
TGTGCCAGCAGCGTAGGCCCGGGACAGGGACAAAACACCGGGGAGCTGTTTTTT
>TRBJ2-2|-|TRBV2|-
CASSEGTSYTGELFF
TGTGCCAGCAGTGAGGGAACTTCATACACCGGGGAGCTGTTTTTT
>TRBJ1-5|-|TRBV7-6|-
CASSLSTGNQPQHF
TGTGCCAGCAGCTTATCGACAGGTAATCAGCCCCAGCATTTT